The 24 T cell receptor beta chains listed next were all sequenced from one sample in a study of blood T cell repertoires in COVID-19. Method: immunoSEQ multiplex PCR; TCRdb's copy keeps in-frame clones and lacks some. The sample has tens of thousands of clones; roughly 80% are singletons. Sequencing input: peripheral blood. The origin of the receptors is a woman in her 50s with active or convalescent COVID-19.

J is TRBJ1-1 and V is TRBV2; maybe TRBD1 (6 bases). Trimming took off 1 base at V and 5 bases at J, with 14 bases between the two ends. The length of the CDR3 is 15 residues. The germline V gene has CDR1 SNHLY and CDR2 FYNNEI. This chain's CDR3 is CASSEVGRGLTEAFF. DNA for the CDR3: TGTGCCAGCAGTGAAGTCGGCAGGGGATTGACTGAAGCTTTCTTT.

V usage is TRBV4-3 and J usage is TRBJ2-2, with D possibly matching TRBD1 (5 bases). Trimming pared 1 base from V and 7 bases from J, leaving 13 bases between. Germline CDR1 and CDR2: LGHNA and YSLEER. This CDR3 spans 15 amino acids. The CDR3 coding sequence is TGCGCCAGCAGCCAAGGGTCCAGGGCGAACGGGGAGCTGTTTTTT. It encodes CASSQGSRANGELFF.

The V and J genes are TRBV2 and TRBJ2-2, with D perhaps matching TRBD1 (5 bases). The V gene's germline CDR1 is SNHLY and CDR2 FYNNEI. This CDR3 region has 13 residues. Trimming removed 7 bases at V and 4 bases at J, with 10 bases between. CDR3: CASTQGVTGELFF. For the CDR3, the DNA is TGTGCCAGCACCCAAGGGGTCACCGGGGAGCTGTTTTTT. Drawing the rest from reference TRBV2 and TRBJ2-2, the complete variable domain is EPEVTQTPSHQVTQMGQEVILRCVPISNHLYFYWYRQILGQKVEFLVSFYNNEISEKSEIFDDQFSVERPDGSNFTLKIRSTKLEDSAMYFCASTQGVTGELFFGEGSRLTVL.

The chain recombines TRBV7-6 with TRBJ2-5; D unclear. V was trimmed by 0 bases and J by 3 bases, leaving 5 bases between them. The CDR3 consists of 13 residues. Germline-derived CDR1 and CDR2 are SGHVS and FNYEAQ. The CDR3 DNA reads TGTGCCAGCAGCTTAGCGAGGAAAGAGACCCAGTACTTC. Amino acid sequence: CASSLARKETQYF.

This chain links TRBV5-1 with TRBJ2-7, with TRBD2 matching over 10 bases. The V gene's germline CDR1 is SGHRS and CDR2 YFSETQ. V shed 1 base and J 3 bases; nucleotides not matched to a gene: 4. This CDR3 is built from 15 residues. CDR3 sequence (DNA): TGCGCCAGCAGCTTGACTAGCGGGGACTTCTACGAGCAGTACTTC. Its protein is CASSLTSGDFYEQYF.

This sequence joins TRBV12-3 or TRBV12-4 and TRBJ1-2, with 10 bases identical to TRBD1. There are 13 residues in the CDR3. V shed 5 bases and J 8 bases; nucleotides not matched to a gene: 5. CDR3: CASSDRGREGYTF. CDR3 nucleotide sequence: TGTGCCAGCAGTGACAGGGGGCGTGAGGGCTACACCTTC.

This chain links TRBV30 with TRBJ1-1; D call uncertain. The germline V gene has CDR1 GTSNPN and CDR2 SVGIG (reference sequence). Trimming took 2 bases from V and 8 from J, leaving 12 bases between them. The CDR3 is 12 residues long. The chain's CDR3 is CAWSQPGREAFF. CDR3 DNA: TGTGCCTGGAGTCAACCGGGTAGGGAAGCTTTCTTT.

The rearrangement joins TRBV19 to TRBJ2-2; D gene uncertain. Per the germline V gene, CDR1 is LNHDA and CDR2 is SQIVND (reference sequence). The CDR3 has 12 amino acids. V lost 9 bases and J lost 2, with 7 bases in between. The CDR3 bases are TGTGCCAGCAAACACAACACCGGGGAGCTGTTTTTT. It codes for CASKHNTGELFF.

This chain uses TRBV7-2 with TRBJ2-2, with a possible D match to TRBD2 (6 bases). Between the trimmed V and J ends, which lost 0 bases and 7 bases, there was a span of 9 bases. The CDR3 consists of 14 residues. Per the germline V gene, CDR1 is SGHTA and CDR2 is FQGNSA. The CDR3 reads CASSLAGGDGELFF. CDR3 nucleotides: TGTGCCAGCAGCTTAGCGGGCGGGGACGGGGAGCTGTTTTTT.

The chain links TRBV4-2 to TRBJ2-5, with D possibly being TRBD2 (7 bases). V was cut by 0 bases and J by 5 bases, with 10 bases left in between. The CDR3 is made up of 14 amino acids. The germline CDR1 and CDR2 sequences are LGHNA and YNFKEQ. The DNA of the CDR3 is TGTGCCAGCAGCCAAGATCGGGGGGCGGAGACCCAGTACTTC. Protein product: CASSQDRGAETQYF.

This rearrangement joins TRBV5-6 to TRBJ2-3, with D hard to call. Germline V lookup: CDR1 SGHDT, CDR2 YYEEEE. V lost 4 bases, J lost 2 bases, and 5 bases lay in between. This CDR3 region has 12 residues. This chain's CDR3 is CASSLVTDTQYF. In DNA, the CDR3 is TGTGCCAGCAGCCTCGTCACAGATACGCAGTATTTT.

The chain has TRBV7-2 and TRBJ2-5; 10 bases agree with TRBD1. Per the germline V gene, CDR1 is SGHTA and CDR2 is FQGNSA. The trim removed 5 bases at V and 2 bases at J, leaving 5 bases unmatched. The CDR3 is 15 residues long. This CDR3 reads CASSLDRGRQETQYF. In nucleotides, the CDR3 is TGTGCCAGCAGCCTCGACAGGGGGCGGCAAGAGACCCAGTACTTC.

CDR3 coding DNA: TGTGCCAGTAGTGCTCAGACTAGCGGACACACAGATACGCAGTATTTT. It codes for CASSAQTSGHTDTQYF. This chain uses TRBV19 with TRBJ2-3, with TRBD2 identical over 9 bases. Germline values: CDR1 LNHDA, CDR2 SQIVND (reference sequence). The CDR3 is 16 amino acids. V gave up 5 bases and J gave up 2 bases; unmatched junction bases: 8. Using reference TRBV19 and TRBJ2-3 for the parts outside the CDR3, the full variable domain is DGGITQSPKYLFRKEGQNVTLSCEQNLNHDAMYWYRQDPGQGLRLIYYSQIVNDFQKGDIAEGYSVSREKKESFPLTVTSAQKNPTAFYLCASSAQTSGHTDTQYFGPGTRLTVL.

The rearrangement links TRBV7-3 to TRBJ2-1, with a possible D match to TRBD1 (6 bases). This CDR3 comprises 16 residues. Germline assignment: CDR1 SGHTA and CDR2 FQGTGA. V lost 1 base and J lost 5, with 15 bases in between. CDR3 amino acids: CASSLNGQWNHNEQFF. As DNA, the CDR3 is TGTGCCAGCAGCTTAAATGGACAGTGGAACCACAATGAGCAGTTCTTC.

This chain's CDR3 is CASSIFPRGASGEKLFF. CDR3 bases: TGTGCCAGTAGTATATTCCCCAGGGGAGCCTCGGGAGAAAAACTGTTTTTT. V usage is TRBV19 and J usage is TRBJ1-4; TRBD1 is a possible D gene (6 bases). Germline-derived CDR1 and CDR2 are LNHDA and SQIVND (reference sequence). The CDR3 totals 17 residues. V lost 2 bases and J 8 bases, leaving 21 bases between the germline ends.

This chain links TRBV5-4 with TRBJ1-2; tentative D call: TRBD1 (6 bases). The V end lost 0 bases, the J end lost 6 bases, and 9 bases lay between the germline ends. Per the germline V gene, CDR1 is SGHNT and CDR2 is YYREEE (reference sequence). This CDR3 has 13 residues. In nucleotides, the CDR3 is TGTGCCAGCAGCTTGGTGGGGGCTCATGGCTACACCTTC. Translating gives CASSLVGAHGYTF.

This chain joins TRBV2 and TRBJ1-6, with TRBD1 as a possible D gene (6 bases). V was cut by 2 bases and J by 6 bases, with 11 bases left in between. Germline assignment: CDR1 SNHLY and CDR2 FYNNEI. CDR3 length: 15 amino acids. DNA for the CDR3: TGTGCCAGCAGTGAACAGGGGATTTCTAATTCACCCCTCCACTTT. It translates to CASSEQGISNSPLHF.

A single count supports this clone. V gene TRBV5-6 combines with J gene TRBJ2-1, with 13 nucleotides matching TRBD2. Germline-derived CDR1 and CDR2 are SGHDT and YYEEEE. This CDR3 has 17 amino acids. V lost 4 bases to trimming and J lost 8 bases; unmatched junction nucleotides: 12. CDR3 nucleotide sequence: TGTGCCAGCAGCCCTACTAGCGGGAGGGTAATTATGGATGAGCAGTTCTTC. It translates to CASSPTSGRVIMDEQFF. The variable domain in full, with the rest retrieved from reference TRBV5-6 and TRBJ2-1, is DAGVTQSPTHLIKTRGQQVTLRCSPKSGHDTVSWYQQALGQGPQFIFQYYEEEERQRGNFPDRFSGHQFPNYSSELNVNALLLGDSALYLCASSPTSGRVIMDEQFFGPGTRLTVL.

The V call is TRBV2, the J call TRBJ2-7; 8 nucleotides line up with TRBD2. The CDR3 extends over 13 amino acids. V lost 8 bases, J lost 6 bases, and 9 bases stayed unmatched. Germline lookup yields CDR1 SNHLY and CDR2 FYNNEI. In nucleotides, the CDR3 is TGTGCCAGCGGCGGGAGGAGGGGCGCCGAGCAGTACTTC. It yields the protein CASGGRRGAEQYF.

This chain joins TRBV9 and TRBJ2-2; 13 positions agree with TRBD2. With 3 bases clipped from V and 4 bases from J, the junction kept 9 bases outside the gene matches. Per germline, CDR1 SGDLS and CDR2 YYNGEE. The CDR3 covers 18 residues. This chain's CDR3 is CASSGTSGRVVGTGELFF. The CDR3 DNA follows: TGTGCCAGCAGCGGGACTAGCGGGAGAGTAGTTGGCACCGGGGAGCTGTTTTTT.

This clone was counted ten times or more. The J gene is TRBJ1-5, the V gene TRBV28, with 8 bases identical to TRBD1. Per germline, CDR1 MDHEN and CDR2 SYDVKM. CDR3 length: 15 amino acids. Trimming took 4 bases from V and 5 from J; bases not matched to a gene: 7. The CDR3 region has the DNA TGTGCCAGCAGTTCTACCGGGACAGGTTATCAGCCCCAGCATTTT. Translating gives CASSSTGTGYQPQHF.

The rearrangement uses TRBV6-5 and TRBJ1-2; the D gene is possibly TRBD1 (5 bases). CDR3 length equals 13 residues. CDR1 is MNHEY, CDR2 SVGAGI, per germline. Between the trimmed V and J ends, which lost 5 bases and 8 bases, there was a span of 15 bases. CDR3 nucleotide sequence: TGTGCCAGCAGTAAGACAGAAGTCCGGGGCTACACCTTC. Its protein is CASSKTEVRGYTF.

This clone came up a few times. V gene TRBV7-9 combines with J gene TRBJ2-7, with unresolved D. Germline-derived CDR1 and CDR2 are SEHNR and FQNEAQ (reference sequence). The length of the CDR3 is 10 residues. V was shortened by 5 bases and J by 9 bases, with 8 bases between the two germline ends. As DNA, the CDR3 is TGTGCCAGCAGCCCCGAGTTGCAGTACTTC. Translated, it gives CASSPELQYF.

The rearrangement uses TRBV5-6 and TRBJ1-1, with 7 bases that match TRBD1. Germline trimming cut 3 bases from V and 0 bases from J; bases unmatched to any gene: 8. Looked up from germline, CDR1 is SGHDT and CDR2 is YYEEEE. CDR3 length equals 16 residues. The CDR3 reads CASSSPWTGMNTEAFF. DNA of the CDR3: TGTGCCAGCAGCTCGCCGTGGACAGGTATGAACACTGAAGCTTTCTTT.